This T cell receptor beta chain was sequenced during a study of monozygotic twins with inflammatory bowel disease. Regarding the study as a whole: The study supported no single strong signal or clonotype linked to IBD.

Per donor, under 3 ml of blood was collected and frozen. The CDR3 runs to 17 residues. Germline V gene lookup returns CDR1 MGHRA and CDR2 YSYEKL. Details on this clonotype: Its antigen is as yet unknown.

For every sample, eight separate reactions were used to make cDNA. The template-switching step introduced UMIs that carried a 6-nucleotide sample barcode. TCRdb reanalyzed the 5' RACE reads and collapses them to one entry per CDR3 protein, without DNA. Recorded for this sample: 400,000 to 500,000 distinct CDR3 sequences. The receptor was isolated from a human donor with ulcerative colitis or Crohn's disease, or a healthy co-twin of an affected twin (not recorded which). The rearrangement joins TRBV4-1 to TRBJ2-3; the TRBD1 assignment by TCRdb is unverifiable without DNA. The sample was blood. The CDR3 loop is CASSQDPPGAVADTQYF.